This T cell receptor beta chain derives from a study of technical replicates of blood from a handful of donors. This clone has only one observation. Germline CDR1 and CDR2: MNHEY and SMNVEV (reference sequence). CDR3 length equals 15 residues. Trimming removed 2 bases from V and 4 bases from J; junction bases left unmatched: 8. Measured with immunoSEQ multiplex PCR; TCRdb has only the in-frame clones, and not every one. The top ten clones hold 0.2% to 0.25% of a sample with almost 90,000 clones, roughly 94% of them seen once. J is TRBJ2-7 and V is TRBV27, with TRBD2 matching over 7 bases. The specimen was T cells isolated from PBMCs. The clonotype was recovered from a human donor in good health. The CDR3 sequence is CASSLGGGVGYEQYF. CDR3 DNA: TGTGCCAGCAGTTTAGGTGGGGGGGTAGGATACGAGCAGTACTTC.